The entry below describes one T cell receptor beta chain. It lacks a known antigen. No much larger clone exists at a distance of one base, and base qualities are not known. V was cut back by 5 bases and J by 3 bases, leaving a gap of 13 bases between them. CDR1 and CDR2, looked up from the germline V gene (reference sequence), are MNHEY and SMNVEV. The CDR3 sequence holds 14 residues, the cysteine and phenylalanine included. Only the CDR3 DNA is retained, 42 bases long and in frame from the first base. TCR CDR3 regions were amplified from genomic DNA by multiplex PCR using the deep immunoSEQ assay. For each cell subset, the extracted genomic DNA was distributed evenly across all wells of several immunoSEQ 96-well plates, and each plate served as one replicate. Each replicate PCR for sorted subsets received about 200 ng genomic DNA, equal to about 29,000 T cell genomes. The purified libraries were quantified using a Qubit 3.0 fluorometer, sized with a Bioanalyzer 2100, and then quantified again using the KAPA Library Quantification kit. Every immunoSEQ 96-well plate was sequenced on a separate single-read 150-cycle Illumina NextSeq 550 flow cell. On the authors' methods: The immunoSEQ output contained only junctional sequences without quality scores, so filtering could not match that applied to full-length reads. To assign V/J genes and CDR3, sequences were annotated using PyIR, a Python wrapper for IgBLAST v1.9, with IMGT germline references. Reads were filtered out if the reads had weak V/J assignments (E-value above 1e-6), no CDR3, stop codons, out-of-frame junctions, or ambiguous translated residues. A V3J clonotype was defined by an identical inferred V gene, J gene, and CDR3 amino acid sequence. The percentage overlap between two repertoires was calculated by dividing the number of shared unique clonotypes by the size of the smaller repertoire. Repertoire richness was assessed with RTK rarefaction, the Chao1 estimator, and Recon v2.1 estimates of unobserved clonotypes. For all TCRbeta clonotypes obtained by the gDNA method from a few donors, generation probabilities were computed with OLGA. In TCRdb, the immuneACCESS table is reduced to in-frame sequences with V and J assigned. These tables do not hold every clone; where another copy was compared, an unresolved V gene accounts for under half, and the others remain unexplained. The DNA was the basis for D and trimming; V, J and clone size are from that table. The sample data list 2 million to 2.5 million clones, and approximately 94% of these were observed just once. The ten most abundant clones make up about 1.1% of the sample.

This record comes from a study of shared clonotypes between healthy human individuals (dated by TCRdb to 2020 to 2022). The study in broad terms: A couple of women and a few men aged 18 to 49 years were included in the cohort. Per donor, three plates each were used for CD4 naive and CD4 memory, two for CD8 naive, and one for CD8 memory. To estimate repertoire size and how much clonotype sharing occurs between individuals, the study deeply sequenced the blood TCR repertoires of several healthy adults. Libraries were prepared and TCR repertoires were sequenced by different laboratories using diverse techniques, in order to increase sequencing depth and limit assay-specific biases. Leukapheresis yielded between about 0.94 and 8.9 billion PBMCs per donor.

Overall results and qualifications from the work: Sampling was restricted to blood, and TCR repertoires in tissue are likely to differ from TCR repertoires in blood. Pairwise subsampling led to the expectation that sequencing depth would affect the degree of clonotype sharing among donors. Clonotypes shared by all four sorted-subset donors showed higher generation probabilities than non-shared clonotypes. When several donors were compared, the shared fraction of clonotypes was around 5% for naive CD4, about 4% for naive CD8, roughly 2.5% for memory CD4, and under 0.5% for memory CD8. Naive subsets generally had larger estimated clonotype richness than memory subsets did. Rarefaction of sorted-subset datasets indicated incomplete sequencing despite the large sequencing depth. Because the study included only a small number of donors, the genetic and exposure-history diversity represented was limited.

CD8 naive samples were CD45RO-negative cells positively selected for CCR7, giving a CD45RA+CCR7+ population that excluded TemRA cells. Healthy HIV-negative adults with no recently reported acute infections or vaccinations were included as donors. All donors were Caucasian adults living in Nashville, Tennessee, USA. Blood was obtained by leukapheresis, after which PBMCs were separated by Ficoll-Histopaque density gradient centrifugation and cryopreserved in liquid nitrogen vapor phase. Analytical flow cytometry was used to check the purity and quantity of every magnetically sorted T cell population. From each sorted fraction, genomic DNA was isolated and quantified by UV absorbance on a Nanodrop 2000c.

The chain uses TRBV27 and TRBJ2-5; 6 matching bases give a weak D call of TRBD2. What was sequenced was naive CD8+ T cells sorted from blood. The cell subset or site tag for this specimen amounts to: CD45RA+CCR7+. This receptor was identified in a man aged 18 to 29 in good health. The bases read TGTGCCAGCAGTCCCGACTGGGAGGAAGAGACCCAGTACTTC. Its protein product is CASSPDWEEETQYF.